Each of the 8 T cell receptor beta chains below was sequenced from the same sample in a study of CD8 T cells in Susac syndrome. The RNA, about 0.5 to 1 ug, was put through reverse transcription using random hexamers. Via MiXCR, TCRdb re-called the immunoSEQ multiplex PCR reads, giving one row per CDR3 protein. The data show approximately 120,000 distinct CDR3 sequences, approximately 89% seen once. The sequencing input was CD8+ T cells from PBMCs. The receptors come from a human donor with multiple sclerosis.

The V gene is TRBV3-1, the J gene TRBJ1-4; maybe TRBD1 (5 bases). CDR1 is LGHDT, CDR2 YNNKEL, per germline (reference sequence). The ends were cut back, 4 bases at V and 0 bases at J, with 15 bases in the middle. There are 17 residues in the CDR3. CDR3 sequence reads: CASSRETDLATNEKLFF. The CDR3, as DNA: TGTGCCAGCAGCCGAGAGACAGACCTTGCAACTAATGAAAAACTGTTTTTT.

The rearrangement links TRBV28 to TRBJ2-1; weak D call: TRBD2 (6 bases). The CDR3 covers 16 residues. Trimming took 8 bases from V and 0 from J, leaving 17 bases between them. Germline CDR1 is MDHEN and CDR2 is SYDVKM. CDR3 nucleotide sequence: TGTGCCAGCGGTACCCCTAGCGAAAACTCCTACAATGAGCAGTTCTTC. Protein: CASGTPSENSYNEQFF.

As for this clonotype: The junction departs from germline at one end; a sequencing error may be responsible. The CDR3 DNA follows: TGTACCACCAGCTCAAGCAGCGGGGACTACGAGCAGTACTTC. It is translated as CTTSSSSGDYEQYF. J is TRBJ2-7 and V is TRBV15; 7 bases fit TRBD2. The CDR3 totals 14 residues. The V gene's germline CDR1 is LNHNV and CDR2 YYDKDF (reference sequence).

The V gene is TRBV9, the J gene TRBJ2-7; D assignment may be TRBD1 or TRBD2 (5 bases each). The CDR3 totals 18 residues. Trimming took 0 bases from V and 3 from J, leaving 22 bases between them. Germline CDR1 SGDLS, CDR2 YYNGEE. In DNA, the CDR3 is TGTGCCAGCAGCGTAGGTGAGGTTTTGGGGACGGAGAACTACGAGCAGTACTTC. Translation: CASSVGEVLGTENYEQYF. Full variable domain (outside the CDR3, taken from reference TRBV9 and TRBJ2-7): DSGVTQTPKHLITATGQRVTLRCSPRSGDLSVYWYQQSLDQGLQFLIQYYNGEERAKGNILERFSAQQFPDLHSELNLSSLELGDSALYFCASSVGEVLGTENYEQYFGPGTRLTVT.

The chain recombines TRBV12-3 or TRBV12-4 with TRBJ1-1, with unresolved D. The V end lost 3 bases, the J end lost 1 base, and 6 bases lay between the germline ends. The CDR3 consists of 13 residues. The chain's CDR3 is CASSFPENTEAFF. DNA of the CDR3: TGTGCCAGCAGTTTTCCCGAGAACACTGAAGCTTTCTTT.

This clonotype showed up just once. This sequence joins TRBV23-1 and TRBJ1-2, with TRBD1 matching over 8 bases. TRBV23-1 is annotated as an ORF whose role is uncertain. This CDR3 region has 14 residues. Germline trimming cut 4 bases from V and 6 bases from J; bases unmatched to any gene: 7. CDR3 in DNA: TGCGCCAGCAGTCGGGCGACAGGGGTCCATGGCTACACCTTC. Its protein is CASSRATGVHGYTF.

V usage is TRBV3-1 and J usage is TRBJ2-1; perhaps TRBD1 as D (5 bases). The germline gives CDR1 LGHDT, CDR2 YNNKEL (reference sequence). The CDR3 has 17 residues. V lost 1 base to trimming and J lost 5 bases, with 18 bases between them. The CDR3 nucleotides read TGTGCCAGCAGCCAAGTGGCCCAGGGTGTTCGAGACAATGAGCAGTTCTTC. Its protein is CASSQVAQGVRDNEQFF.

V usage is TRBV29-1 and J usage is TRBJ1-1, with D tentatively TRBD1 (5 bases). Germline lookup yields CDR1 SQVTM and CDR2 ANQGSEA. V was clipped by 7 bases and J by 0 bases, with 12 bases between them. CDR3 length equals 13 residues. DNA of the CDR3: TGCAGCGCCCAAACCAGGGTGAACACTGAAGCTTTCTTT. The encoded protein is CSAQTRVNTEAFF.